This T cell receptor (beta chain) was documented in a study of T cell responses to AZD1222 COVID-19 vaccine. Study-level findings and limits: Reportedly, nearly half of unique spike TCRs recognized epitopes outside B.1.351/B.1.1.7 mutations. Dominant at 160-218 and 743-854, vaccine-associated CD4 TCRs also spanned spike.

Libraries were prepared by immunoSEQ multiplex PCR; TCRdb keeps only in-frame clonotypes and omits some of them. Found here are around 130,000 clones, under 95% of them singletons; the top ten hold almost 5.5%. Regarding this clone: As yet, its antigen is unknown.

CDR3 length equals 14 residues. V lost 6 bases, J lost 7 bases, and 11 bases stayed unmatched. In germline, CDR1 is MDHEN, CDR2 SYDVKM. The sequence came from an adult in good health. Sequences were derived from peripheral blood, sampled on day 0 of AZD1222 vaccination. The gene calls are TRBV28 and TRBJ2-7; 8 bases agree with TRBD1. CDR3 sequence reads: CASSRPGGAGEQYF. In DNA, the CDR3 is TGTGCCAGCAGCAGGCCAGGGGGCGCGGGGGAGCAGTACTTC.